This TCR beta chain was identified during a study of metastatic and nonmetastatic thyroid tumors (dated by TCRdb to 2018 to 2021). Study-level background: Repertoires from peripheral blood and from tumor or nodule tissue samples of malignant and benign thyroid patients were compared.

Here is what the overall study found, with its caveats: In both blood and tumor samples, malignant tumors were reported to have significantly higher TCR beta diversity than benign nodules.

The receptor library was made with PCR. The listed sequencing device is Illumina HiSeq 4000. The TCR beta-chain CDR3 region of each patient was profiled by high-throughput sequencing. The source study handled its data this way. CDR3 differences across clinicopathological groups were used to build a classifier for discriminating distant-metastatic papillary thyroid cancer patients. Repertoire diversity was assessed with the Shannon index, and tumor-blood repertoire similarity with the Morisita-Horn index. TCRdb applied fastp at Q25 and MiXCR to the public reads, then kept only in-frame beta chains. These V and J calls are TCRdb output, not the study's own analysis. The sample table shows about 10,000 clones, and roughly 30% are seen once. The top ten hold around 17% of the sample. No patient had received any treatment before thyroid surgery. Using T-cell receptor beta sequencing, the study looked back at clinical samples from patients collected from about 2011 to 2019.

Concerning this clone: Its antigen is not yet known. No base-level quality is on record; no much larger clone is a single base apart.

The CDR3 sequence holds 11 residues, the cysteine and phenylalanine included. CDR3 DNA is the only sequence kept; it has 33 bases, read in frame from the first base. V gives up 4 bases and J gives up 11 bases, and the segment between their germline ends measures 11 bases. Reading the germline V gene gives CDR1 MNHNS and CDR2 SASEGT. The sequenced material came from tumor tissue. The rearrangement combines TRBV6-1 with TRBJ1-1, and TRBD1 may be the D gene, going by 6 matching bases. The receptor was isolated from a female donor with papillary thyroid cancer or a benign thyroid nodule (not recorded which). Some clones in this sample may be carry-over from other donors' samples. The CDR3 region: CASSAGAQAFF. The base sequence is TGTGCCAGCAGTGCAGGGGCGCAGGCTTTCTTT.